This T cell receptor beta chain is from a study of T cells after yellow fever vaccination (dated by TCRdb to between 2018 and 2021). As for the study more broadly: The SMART-Seq v4 Ultra Low Input RNA kit was used to prepare libraries from fractions with low cell numbers. To track T-cell clones before and after primary and booster YFV17D yellow fever vaccination, bulk TCR alpha and beta repertoires were sequenced longitudinally. Two healthy male donors made up the cohort, one aged 18 to 30 years and the other aged 30 to 39 years. Bulk PBMC replicates and cell subsets were isolated from blood drawn at multiple timepoints before and after both primary and secondary immunization. Findings and caveats that apply to the study as a whole: Only two donors were included in the study, so the extent to which the findings can be generalized is limited. Compared with the primary T-cell response, the secondary T-cell response was faster but weaker, reaching its peak on day 5 rather than on day 15. A small fraction of clonotypes appeared in both the CD4 and CD8 compartments, likely as a result of convergent recombination. Computational filtering was needed because FACS-sorted repertoires could contain abundant contaminating clonotypes from the bulk population. Most clones expanded after primary vaccination (roughly 96% of CD4 and roughly 91% of CD8) were re-detected after the booster, suggesting that broad memory maintenance occurred.

The junction shows trimming of 0 bases on V and 3 bases on J, and the gene matches do not reach 6 bases of it. The CDR3 runs 16 residues from the cysteine to the phenylalanine. The kept DNA is CDR3 alone, 48 bases in frame from the first base. What the treatment or condition label conveys for this sample: live attenuated yellow fever vaccine strain. PBMCs were isolated from peripheral blood using a standard Ficoll-Paque protocol. Dynabeads CD4 and CD8 positive selection kits were used to isolate the CD4 and CD8 T-cell fractions. TriZol was used to extract RNA from bulk PBMCs, from CD4 and CD8 fractions, and from dextramer-positive and dextramer-negative fractions. TCR cDNA was synthesized by 5'RACE template switching, which introduced a universal primer site and unique molecular identifiers. cDNA synthesis was primed from both the TCR alpha and TCR beta constant segments. Two PCR steps were used to amplify libraries, with sample barcodes and sequencing adapters being added in the second step. Libraries were sequenced on Illumina HiSeq 2500 (2x100 bp) or NovaSeq (2x150 bp). Under the source paper's analysis protocol: Reads were demultiplexed and collapsed into UMI consensus sequences with MIGEC, and V(D)J alignment was performed with MiXCR. Clonotypes responding to the vaccine were identified with edgeR on replicate PBMC samples, with the criteria of FDR below 0.01 and a log2 fold change above 5 up to day 15. Each bulk clonotype received a CD4 or CD8 identity based on whether the sequenced CD4 or CD8 repertoire contained that clonotype at higher abundance. TCRdb reprocessing: public reads trimmed at Q25 with fastp, clones called with MiXCR, in-frame beta chains kept. Rows are combined by CDR3 protein, so each entry shows the most common genes and DNA. TCRdb assigned the V and J calls; the authors' analysis was not used. This sample lists under 300,000 distinct CDR3 sequences; about 7% were detected once. Of the sample, approximately 0.84% is held by the ten largest clones.

In this sample, this clonotype turned up many times. The target of this receptor is not known. Base-call qualities are not available, and no considerably larger clone is one nucleotide away. The sequenced sample was CD4+ T cells sorted from PBMCs, obtained 15 days after the yellow fever booster vaccination. The source of this sequence is a man between 25 and 39 years old who received the YFV17D yellow fever vaccine. The rearranged chain carries TRBV12-3 or TRBV12-4 and TRBJ2-3, and TRBD1 aligns with 7 junction nucleotides. The DNA is as follows: TGTGCCAGCAGTTTAGCCGACAGGGTAGAAACAGATACGCAGTATTTT. This gives the protein CASSLADRVETDTQYF.